This T cell receptor beta chain derives from a study of control samples from healthy donors and cancer patients. Clones were read by immunoSEQ multiplex PCR, and TCRdb kept only the in-frame ones, dropping some. Altogether fewer than 200,000 clones are present, over 95% being singletons, with the ten largest covering about 0.94%. V lost 0 bases to trimming and J lost 11 bases; unmatched junction nucleotides: 4. Per the germline V gene, CDR1 is LGHDT and CDR2 is YNNKEL (reference sequence). This CDR3 contains 13 residues. This clone appeared once. Input material: blood. The TCR originated in a woman in her thirties in good health. This sequence joins TRBV3-1 (or the pseudogene TRBV3-2) and TRBJ2-1, with TRBD2 identical over 7 bases. CDR3 nucleotide sequence: TGTGCCAGCAGCCAAGATGCGGGGGAGAAGCAGTTCTTC. Translating gives CASSQDAGEKQFF.